The subject of this entry is one TCR beta chain. Authors' analysis steps: From reference gene primer amplification, estimates of nucleated cell counts were derived. Assay: immunoSEQ multiplex PCR; the TCRdb copy retains only in-frame clones and omits some. Clone size and the V and J calls come from that table; the DNA yielded D and trimming. The table lists about 15,000 clones, roughly 79% of them singletons. This sample was taken from a study of blood T cell repertoires in COVID-19. Sequenced material: peripheral blood. The TCR comes from a man aged 65 to 79 with active or convalescent COVID-19.

CDR3 sequence: CASSYRRGPGNTIYF. For the CDR3, the DNA is TGTGCCAGCAGTTATCGCAGGGGCCCCGGAAACACCATATATTTT. This rearrangement joins TRBV28 to TRBJ1-3; possible D gene TRBD1, 6 bases. This CDR3 comprises 15 residues. Between the trimmed V and J ends, which lost 4 bases and 4 bases, there was a span of 14 bases. Looked up from germline, CDR1 is MDHEN and CDR2 is SYDVKM. The variable domain in full, with the rest retrieved from reference TRBV28 and TRBJ1-3, is DVKVTQSSRYLVKRTGEKVFLECVQDMDHENMFWYRQDPGLGLRLIYFSYDVKMKEKGDIPEGYSVSREKKERFSLILESASTNQTSMYLCASSYRRGPGNTIYFGEGSWLTVV.